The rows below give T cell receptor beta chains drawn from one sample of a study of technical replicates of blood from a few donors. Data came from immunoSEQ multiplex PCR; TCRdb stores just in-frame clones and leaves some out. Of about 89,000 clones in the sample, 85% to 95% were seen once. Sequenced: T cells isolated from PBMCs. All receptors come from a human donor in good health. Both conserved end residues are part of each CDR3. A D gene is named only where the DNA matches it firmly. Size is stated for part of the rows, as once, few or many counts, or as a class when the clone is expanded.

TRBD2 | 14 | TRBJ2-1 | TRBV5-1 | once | TGCGCCAGCATTGGTGGGAGGGGCAACAATGAGCAGTTCTTC | CASIGGRGNNEQFF
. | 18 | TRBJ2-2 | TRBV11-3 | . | TGTGCCAGCAGCTCCCCCTTACCCACGGACACAAACACCGGGGAGCTGTTTTTT | CASSSPLPTDTNTGELFF
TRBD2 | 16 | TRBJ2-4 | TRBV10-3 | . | TGTGCCATCAGTGTGGGGACTAGCGGGAGCCAAAACATTCAGTACTTC | CAISVGTSGSQNIQYF
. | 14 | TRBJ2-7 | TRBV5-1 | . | TGCGCCAGCAGCACCGTTAGTGGTACCTACGAGCAGTACTTC | CASSTVSGTYEQYF
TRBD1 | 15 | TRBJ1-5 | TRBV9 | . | TGTGCCAGCAGCCGCGGACAGGGAATTTATCAGCCCCAGCATTTT | CASSRGQGIYQPQHF
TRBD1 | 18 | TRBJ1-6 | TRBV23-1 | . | TGCGCCAGCAGTAAGGGACAGGGGAAGATCTCCTATAATTCACCCCTCCACTTT | CASSKGQGKISYNSPLHF
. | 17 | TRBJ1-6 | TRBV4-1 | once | TGCGCCAGCAGCTCGCTTTCGGGGGTCCCCTATAATTCACCCCTCCACTTT | CASSSLSGVPYNSPLHF
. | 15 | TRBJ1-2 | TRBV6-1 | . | TGTGCCAGCAGTGAAGCGGAGGGACTGAACTATGGCTACACCTTC | CASSEAEGLNYGYTF
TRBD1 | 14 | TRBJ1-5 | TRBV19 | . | TGTGCCACCGCGATAGGGGACAGGGGTCAGCCCCAGCATTTT | CATAIGDRGQPQHF
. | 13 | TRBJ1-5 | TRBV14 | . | TGTGCCAGCAGCCAAGGAATCGGTCAGCCCCAGCATTTT | CASSQGIGQPQHF
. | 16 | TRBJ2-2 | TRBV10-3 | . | TGTGCCATCCCCAATCCGGGGACAACCCTGGGGGGGGAGCTGTTTTTT | CAIPNPGTTLGGELFF
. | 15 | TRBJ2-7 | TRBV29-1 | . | TGCAGCGTTGCTCGCTCGAGAGACAGAACCTACGAGCAGTACTTC | CSVARSRDRTYEQYF
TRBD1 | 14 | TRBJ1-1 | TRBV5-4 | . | TGTGCCAGCAGCTTCCGTACAGGGGGCACTGAAGCTTTCTTT | CASSFRTGGTEAFF
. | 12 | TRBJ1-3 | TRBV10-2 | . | TGCGCCAGCAAAGGAGGAGGAAACACCATATATTTT | CASKGGGNTIYF